A single sample gave rise to the 19 T cell receptor beta chains below, sequenced in a study of blood T cell repertoires in COVID-19. TCRdb keeps only in-frame clones here, not all; method: immunoSEQ multiplex PCR. Of tens of thousands of clones listed, about 86% are singletons. Source material: peripheral blood. The receptor source for this set is a woman aged 55-70 years with acute or convalescent COVID-19.

This clone has more than one count but fewer than ten. The chain recombines TRBV24-1 with TRBJ2-5; TRBD2 might be the D (7 bases). The CDR3 consists of 16 residues. Germline CDR1 and CDR2: KGHDR and SFDVKD. V lost 1 base, J lost 1 base, and 12 bases lay in between. This CDR3 reads CATSDFRGATQETQYF. CDR3 in DNA: TGTGCCACCAGTGATTTTCGGGGGGCGACCCAAGAGACCCAGTACTTC.

The chain recombines TRBV21-1 with TRBJ2-2; the table calls TRBD1, which could not be checked here. TRBV21-1 corresponds to a pseudogene. This CDR3 comprises 18 residues. In nucleotides, the CDR3 is TGTGCCAGCAGCGGGGCAGGGTCGGTTGGAACAAACACCGGGGAGCTGTTTTTT. Its protein product is CASSGAGSVGTNTGELFF.

The CDR3 DNA reads as TGTGCCTGGACAGGGGCGATTAATGAAAAACTGTTTTTT. Translating it yields CAWTGAINEKLFF. The rearrangement uses TRBV30 and TRBJ1-4, with D perhaps matching TRBD1 (6 bases). Trimming left V 4 bases short and J 4 bases short, with 10 bases between. The germline V gene encodes CDR1 GTSNPN and CDR2 SVGIG (reference sequence). The CDR3 spans 13 residues.

This clone came up once. CDR3 in DNA: TGTGCCAGCAGATGGGGACAGAATAGCAATCAGCCCCAGCATTTT. It encodes CASRWGQNSNQPQHF. The genes are TRBV6-5 and TRBJ1-5; 7 nucleotides line up with TRBD1. Germline CDR1 is MNHEY and CDR2 is SVGAGI. The CDR3 sequence is 15 residues long. Trimming removed 6 bases from V and 0 bases from J; junction bases left unmatched: 5.

The chain couples TRBV27 to TRBJ2-7; 8 bases are shared with TRBD2. Germline V CDR1 and CDR2: MNHEY, SMNVEV (reference sequence). With V trimmed by 4 bases and J by 4 bases, 9 bases remained unmatched. The CDR3 contains 15 residues. The CDR3 nucleotides read TGTGCCAGCAGTTGGCTCGGGACTAGATCATACGAGCAGTACTTC. Translation gives CASSWLGTRSYEQYF.

V is TRBV25-1 and J is TRBJ1-2; 8 bases align to TRBD1. From germline, CDR1 is MGHDK and CDR2 SYGVNS. The CDR3 is 11 amino acids. The trim removed 8 bases at V and 5 bases at J, leaving 1 base unmatched. CDR3 loop: CASGQGYGYTF. CDR3 sequence (DNA): TGTGCCAGCGGACAGGGATATGGCTACACCTTC.

The rearrangement links TRBV2 to TRBJ1-1; D unresolved. V lost 7 bases to trimming and J lost 0 bases, with 15 bases between them. This CDR3 contains 15 residues. CDR1 and CDR2 from the germline V gene are SNHLY and FYNNEI. The CDR3 is CASKRSATVNTEAFF. In nucleotides, the CDR3 is TGTGCCAGCAAACGGTCAGCGACGGTGAACACTGAAGCTTTCTTT.

The chain has TRBV5-4 and TRBJ2-7, with D possibly matching TRBD1 (7 bases). The CDR3 runs 13 residues. Germline values: CDR1 SGHNT, CDR2 YYREEE (reference sequence). Trimming took off 2 bases at V and 5 bases at J, with 11 bases between the two ends. The CDR3 DNA follows: TGTGCCAGCAGCTTTCAGGGGGGCCACGAGCAGTACTTC. Residues: CASSFQGGHEQYF.

The V gene is TRBV28, the J gene TRBJ1-2; a possible D gene is TRBD1 (6 bases). CDR3 length: 13 residues. Germline V lookup: CDR1 MDHEN, CDR2 SYDVKM. Trimming shortened V by 3 bases and J by 4 bases, and 9 bases separated the two germline ends. This CDR3 reads CASSFDRLYGYTF. The CDR3 nucleotides read TGTGCCAGCAGTTTCGACAGGCTCTATGGCTACACCTTC.

This chain uses TRBV27 with TRBJ1-5; TRBD1 might be the D (5 bases). The CDR3 sequence is 16 residues long. Trimming stripped 2 bases from V and 0 bases from J, with 11 bases between. Germline lookup yields CDR1 MNHEY and CDR2 SMNVEV (reference sequence). The CDR3 protein is CASSLRAGDSNQPQHF. DNA of the CDR3: TGTGCCAGCAGTTTAAGGGCGGGGGATAGCAATCAGCCCCAGCATTTT.

The chain recombines TRBV18 with TRBJ1-2, with D possibly being TRBD1 (5 bases). V lost 0 bases, J lost 2 bases, and 13 bases lay in between. CDR1 KGHSH and CDR2 LQKENI come from the germline V gene. There are 16 residues in the CDR3. The DNA of the CDR3 is TGTGCCAGCTCACCACCAAGTCCAGGGAGGAACTATGGCTACACCTTC. Its translation is CASSPPSPGRNYGYTF.

The chain carries TRBV19 and TRBJ1-1; D is ambiguous. The CDR3 has 15 residues. Looked up from germline, CDR1 is LNHDA and CDR2 is SQIVND (reference sequence). V lost 0 bases and J lost 1, with 9 bases in between. CDR3 coding DNA: TGTGCCAGTAGTATAGATCAGGCTACGAACACTGAAGCTTTCTTT. It yields the protein CASSIDQATNTEAFF.

The chain carries TRBV5-1 and TRBJ1-3, with TRBD1 as a possible D gene (6 bases). Trimming pared 4 bases from V and 0 bases from J, leaving 26 bases between. Germline lookup yields CDR1 SGHRS and CDR2 YFSETQ. This CDR3 is 20 amino acids long. This chain's CDR3 is CASSTGQLGWSSDSGNTIYF. CDR3 in DNA: TGCGCCAGCAGCACCGGACAGTTGGGCTGGAGTTCAGACTCTGGAAACACCATATATTTT.

There are a few counts of this clone. The chain combines TRBV11-3 with TRBJ2-2; a possible D gene is TRBD1 (6 bases). This CDR3 is built from 14 residues. Germline values: CDR1 SGHNT, CDR2 YENEEA. Deletions cut 4 bases from V and 1 base from J, with 7 bases between. CDR3 DNA: TGTGCCAGCAGCTCGGACAGGAACACCGGGGAGCTGTTTTTT. Translating it yields CASSSDRNTGELFF.

The rearrangement joins TRBV23-1 to TRBJ1-4, with D possibly being TRBD1 (6 bases). TRBV23-1 is noted as an ORF with a role that remains uncertain. CDR3 length equals 15 residues. V shed 5 bases and J shed 4 bases, with 14 bases lying between them. CDR3 sequence: CASSSRPGHNEKLFF. Here the CDR3 DNA reads TGCGCCAGCAGTTCACGGCCGGGACATAATGAAAAACTGTTTTTT.

This clone appeared a single time. The chain couples TRBV2 to TRBJ1-1; 8 bases line up with TRBD1. The CDR3 totals 15 residues. Germline CDR1 SNHLY, CDR2 FYNNEI. V lost 6 bases, J lost 3 bases, and 9 bases stayed unmatched. The chain's CDR3 is CASRPGQARDTEAFF. The CDR3 DNA follows: TGTGCCAGCAGACCGGGACAGGCTAGGGACACTGAAGCTTTCTTT.

This clone was counted once. The V and J genes are TRBV3-1 (or the pseudogene TRBV3-2) and TRBJ2-1, with 7 bases that match TRBD2. The trim removed 4 bases at V and 7 bases at J, leaving 10 bases unmatched. CDR1 is LGHDT and CDR2 is YNNKEL in the germline V gene (reference sequence). This CDR3 has 15 residues. The CDR3, as DNA: TGTGCCAGCAGCCTGGGACTACCCTTGACAAATGAGCAGTTCTTC. Translated, it gives CASSLGLPLTNEQFF.

The chain joins TRBV21-1 to TRBJ2-5; the D segment call TRBD1 is taken from the table without a DNA check. TRBV21-1 is given as a pseudogene. The CDR3 covers 15 residues. The CDR3 sequence is CASSKVLPGQPTQYF. CDR3 bases: TGTGCCAGCAGCAAAGTGTTGCCGGGACAGCCGACCCAGTACTTC.

The CDR3 DNA sequence: TGTGCCAGTAGTTTTGACAGGCAAAACACTGAAGCTTTCTTT. It translates to CASSFDRQNTEAFF. The rearrangement joins TRBV19 to TRBJ1-1; weak D call: TRBD1 (6 bases). The V end was cut by 5 bases, the J end by 2 bases, with 12 bases between. The V gene's germline CDR1 is LNHDA and CDR2 SQIVND (reference sequence). The CDR3 is made up of 14 amino acids.